Included here is one T cell receptor (beta chain) sequence, with context. The entry originates in a study of control samples from healthy donors and cancer patients. Profiling relied on immunoSEQ multiplex PCR, and the TCRdb table lists in-frame clones only, not all of them. The sample consists of some 120,000 clones, 91% of them appearing once. The CDR3 spans 14 residues. Germline V lookup: CDR1 SGHAT, CDR2 FQNNGV. V gave up 3 bases and J gave up 6 bases; unmatched junction bases: 7. The sequenced material came from blood. This chain connects TRBV11-2 to TRBJ2-5; 7 bases are a match to TRBD1. The source of this sequence is a man aged 18-30 years in good health. The CDR3 DNA reads as TGTGCCAGCAGCTTGCAGTACAGGGGTAAGACCCAGTACTTC. Translated, it gives CASSLQYRGKTQYF.